Below are 21 T cell receptor beta chains sequenced from a single sample in a study of T cell changes during pregnancy in multiple sclerosis. Libraries were prepared by immunoSEQ multiplex PCR; TCRdb keeps only in-frame clonotypes and omits some of them. Seen here are about 120,000 clones, under 95% observed once, and the top ten hold roughly 6.2%. The sequences come from peripheral blood, collected before pregnancy. Receptor source: a female donor with multiple sclerosis, enrolled in a pregnancy study.

The rearrangement uses TRBV11-3 and TRBJ2-2; possibly TRBD1 for D (6 bases). With 5 bases removed from V and 4 bases from J, the gap between germline ends came to 11 bases. CDR1 and CDR2 from the germline V gene are SGHNT and YENEEA. There are 14 residues in the CDR3. CDR3 protein: CASSQGQITGELFF. The DNA of the CDR3 is TGTGCCAGCAGCCAGGGACAAATCACCGGGGAGCTGTTTTTT.

V and J are TRBV6-1 and TRBJ2-7; TRBD1 matches at 8 bases. The CDR3 is 14 amino acids. Germline CDR1 is MNHNS and CDR2 is SASEGT. V dropped 7 bases and J dropped 7; count of bases not matched to a gene: 12. CDR3 in amino acids: CASTDNRGIGEQYF. The CDR3 DNA is TGTGCCAGCACCGATAACAGGGGGATTGGTGAGCAGTACTTC.

The chain joins TRBV2 to TRBJ2-3; D is possibly TRBD2 (6 bases). Trimming cost V 3 bases and J 3 bases, with 13 bases left between them. The CDR3 loop spans 15 amino acids. Germline V lookup: CDR1 SNHLY, CDR2 FYNNEI. As DNA, the CDR3 is TGTGCCAGCAGTGACCGCAGGGCGGGAACAGATACGCAGTATTTT. Its translation is CASSDRRAGTDTQYF.

The chain couples TRBV11-2 to TRBJ2-3, with 14 bases fitting TRBD2. This CDR3 region has 15 residues. The trim removed 5 bases at V and 4 bases at J, leaving 2 bases unmatched. Germline loops: CDR1 SGHAT, CDR2 FQNNGV. For the CDR3, the DNA is TGTGCCAGCAGCCCGGGACTAGCGGGGGCAGATACGCAGTATTTT. Residues: CASSPGLAGADTQYF.

The chain joins TRBV6-5 to TRBJ1-6; 10 nucleotides match TRBD1. This CDR3 comprises 16 residues. V gave up 0 bases and J gave up 8 bases; unmatched junction bases: 4. In germline, CDR1 is MNHEY, CDR2 SVGAGI. The CDR3 DNA sequence: TGTGCCAGCAGTTACTCGAGGGACAGGGGTTATTCACCCCTCCACTTT. Protein: CASSYSRDRGYSPLHF.

The gene calls are TRBV2 and TRBJ1-1; D remains unclear. The CDR3 is 10 amino acids. Germline V lookup: CDR1 SNHLY, CDR2 FYNNEI. Trimming pared 5 bases from V and 11 bases from J, leaving 9 bases between. This chain's CDR3 is CASSNPRAFF. The CDR3 DNA reads TGTGCCAGCAGTAATCCTCGGGCTTTCTTT.

V gene TRBV4-2 combines with J gene TRBJ2-2, with 8 bases aligning to TRBD2. The CDR3 length is 18 residues. J lost 7 bases, V lost 0 bases, and 13 bases had no gene match. CDR1 is LGHNA, CDR2 YNFKEQ, per germline. CDR3 sequence reads: CASSQDWPGLGAIGELFF. CDR3 coding DNA: TGTGCCAGCAGCCAAGATTGGCCGGGACTAGGGGCCATCGGGGAGCTGTTTTTT.

This clone was counted once. This sequence joins TRBV18 and TRBJ2-7, with no clear D. The V gene's germline CDR1 is KGHSH and CDR2 LQKENI. The CDR3 spans 13 residues. Trimming took off 3 bases at V and 3 bases at J, with 9 bases between the two ends. The CDR3: CASSPPENYEQYF. The CDR3 DNA reads TGTGCCAGCTCACCCCCGGAGAACTACGAGCAGTACTTC.

The J gene is TRBJ1-1, the V gene TRBV5-5; no clear D gene. CDR3 length equals 15 residues. Trimming pared 0 bases from V and 11 bases from J, leaving 20 bases between. Germline loops: CDR1 SGHKS, CDR2 YYEKEE (reference sequence). The CDR3 bases are TGTGCCAGCAGCTTGGCCGGAGGTACGACAACCGGGGCTTTCTTT. This encodes CASSLAGGTTTGAFF. Drawing the rest from reference TRBV5-5 and TRBJ1-1, the complete variable domain is DAGVTQSPTHLIKTRGQQVTLRCSPISGHKSVSWYQQVLGQGPQFIFQYYEKEERGRGNFPDRFSARQFPNYSSELNVNALLLGDSALYLCASSLAGGTTTGAFFGQGTRLTVV.

The DNA for the CDR3 is TGTGCCTGGAGTGCCGGCAGGGTTGGAGGCTACACCTTC. This gives the protein CAWSAGRVGGYTF. The chain links TRBV30 to TRBJ1-2; perhaps TRBD1 as D (5 bases). This CDR3 contains 13 residues. V was trimmed by 1 base and J by 8 bases, leaving 14 bases between them. Germline assignment: CDR1 GTSNPN and CDR2 SVGIG (reference sequence).

The chain carries TRBV18 and TRBJ1-1; D unresolved. Germline V gene sequence: CDR1 KGHSH, CDR2 LQKENI. This CDR3 is 18 amino acids long. V lost 5 bases to trimming and J lost 3 bases, with 25 bases between them. The CDR3 DNA follows: TGTGCCAGCTCATCTCTGCAGGCGATCCACGGCAAGGACACTGAAGCTTTCTTT. Amino acids: CASSSLQAIHGKDTEAFF.

The rearrangement uses TRBV6-6 and TRBJ1-5; D is undetermined. V gave up 6 bases and J gave up 0 bases, with 9 bases separating them. CDR1 and CDR2 from the germline V gene are MNHNY and SVGAGI (reference sequence). The CDR3 has 14 residues. The CDR3 DNA sequence: TGTGCCAGCAGGAGCGGGCGTAGCAATCAGCCCCAGCATTTT. It is translated as CASRSGRSNQPQHF.

V gene TRBV6-1 combines with J gene TRBJ2-1; 8 bases agree with TRBD2. J gave up 3 bases and V 2 bases, and 6 bases lay outside the gene matches. CDR1 and CDR2 (germline): MNHNS, SASEGT. CDR3 length equals 16 residues. For the CDR3, the DNA is TGTGCCAGCAGTGAACGCTTAGCGGGACTCTACAATGAGCAGTTCTTC. Amino acids: CASSERLAGLYNEQFF.

The genes are TRBV6-6 and TRBJ2-1, with a weak D call TRBD2 (7 bases). The CDR3 runs 14 residues. V dropped 4 bases and J dropped 7 bases, with 14 bases sitting between them. CDR1 MNHNY and CDR2 SVGAGI come from the germline V gene (reference sequence). The DNA of the CDR3 is TGTGCCAGCAGTTTGGGGGGGGCCGGGAATGAGCAGTTCTTC. It encodes CASSLGGAGNEQFF.

The chain carries TRBV19 and TRBJ1-2; 9 bases are a match to TRBD1. J was trimmed by 3 bases and V by 5 bases; bases with no gene match: 4. This CDR3 contains 14 residues. From germline, CDR1 is LNHDA and CDR2 SQIVND (reference sequence). CDR3 DNA sequence: TGTGCCAGTAGTCCGGGACAGGGAGACTATGGCTACACCTTC. This codes for CASSPGQGDYGYTF.

This clone was counted a few times. This chain links TRBV27 with TRBJ2-1; 7 bases fit TRBD1. V gave up 5 bases and J gave up 0 bases; unmatched junction bases: 7. The CDR3 covers 16 residues. Germline assignment: CDR1 MNHEY and CDR2 SMNVEV (reference sequence). CDR3 residues: CASSRRTGRSYNEQFF. The CDR3 DNA follows: TGTGCCAGCAGTAGAAGGACAGGACGCTCCTACAATGAGCAGTTCTTC.

This chain uses TRBV6-5 with TRBJ1-2; 9 nucleotides match TRBD1. Per germline, CDR1 MNHEY and CDR2 SVGAGI. V lost 7 bases, J lost 4 bases, and 10 bases stayed unmatched. This CDR3 comprises 15 residues. Here the CDR3 reads CASIQRDRVGYGYTF. In DNA form, the CDR3 reads TGTGCCAGCATTCAACGGGACAGGGTTGGCTATGGCTACACCTTC.

The gene calls are TRBV5-6 and TRBJ2-3; D is undetermined. Germline CDR1 and CDR2: SGHDT and YYEEEE. This CDR3 is 11 amino acids long. The V and J ends lost 2 bases and 5 bases respectively, with 3 bases between them. The CDR3 nucleotides are TGTGCCAGCAGCTTCGGAGATACGCAGTATTTT. Translation gives CASSFGDTQYF. The entire variable domain, with the rest obtained from reference TRBV5-6 and TRBJ2-3, is as follows: DAGVTQSPTHLIKTRGQQVTLRCSPKSGHDTVSWYQQALGQGPQFIFQYYEEEERQRGNFPDRFSGHQFPNYSSELNVNALLLGDSALYLCASSFGDTQYFGPGTRLTVL.

The V and J genes are TRBV7-2 and TRBJ2-5; D might be TRBD2 (6 bases). Deletions cut 5 bases from V and 1 base from J, with 11 bases between. Germline-derived CDR1 and CDR2 are SGHTA and FQGNSA. The length of the CDR3 is 14 residues. The DNA for the CDR3 is TGTGCCAGCAGCCCCGCGGGGATCCAAGAGACCCAGTACTTC. Its protein is CASSPAGIQETQYF.

The V call is TRBV5-6, the J call TRBJ2-2; 9 bases are a match to TRBD1. Trimming took 2 bases from V and 0 from J; bases not matched to a gene: 5. The CDR3 runs 17 residues. CDR1 and CDR2 from the germline V gene are SGHDT and YYEEEE. CDR3 coding DNA: TGTGCCAGCAGCTTCGGGACAGGGTTCGCGAACACCGGGGAGCTGTTTTTT. The encoded protein is CASSFGTGFANTGELFF.

The genes are TRBV5-4 and TRBJ2-7; a possible D gene is TRBD1 (5 bases). Germline V gene lookup returns CDR1 SGHNT and CDR2 YYREEE (reference sequence). CDR3 length: 15 amino acids. Trimming removed 0 bases from V and 6 bases from J, with 16 bases in between. CDR3 coding DNA: TGTGCCAGCAGCTTGGGAGGTGGTTCGCAGGGCGAGCAGTACTTC. Protein sequence: CASSLGGGSQGEQYF.